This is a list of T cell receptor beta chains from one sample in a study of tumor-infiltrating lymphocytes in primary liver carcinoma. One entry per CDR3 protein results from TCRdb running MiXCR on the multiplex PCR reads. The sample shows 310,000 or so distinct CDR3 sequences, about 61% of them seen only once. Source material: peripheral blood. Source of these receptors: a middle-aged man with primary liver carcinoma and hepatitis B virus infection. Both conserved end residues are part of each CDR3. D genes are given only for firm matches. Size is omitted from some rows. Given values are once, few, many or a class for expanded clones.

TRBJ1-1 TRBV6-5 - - TGTGCCAGCAGACCCAGGGGAGGCACTGAAGCTTTCTTT CASRPRGGTEAFF
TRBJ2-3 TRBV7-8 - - TGTGCCAGCAGCTTAGTCATGGGGGTGGCAGATACGCAGTATTTT CASSLVMGVADTQYF
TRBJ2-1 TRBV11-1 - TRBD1 TGTGCGAGCAGCGATTGGACAGGGCGGTACAATGTGCAGTTCTTC CASSDWTGRYNVQFF
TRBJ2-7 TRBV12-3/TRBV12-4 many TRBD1 TGTGCCAGCAGTGCCTACACAGGGGGCGCCGAGCAGTACTTC CASSAYTGGAEQYF
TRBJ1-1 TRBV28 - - TGTGCCAGCAGTTTGGGGGGAATGGTGAACACTGAAGCTTTCTTT CASSLGGMVNTEAFF
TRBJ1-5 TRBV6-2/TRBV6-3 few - TGTGCCAGCAGTTACCCCCGGAACTTGGGGACGGGGCAGCCCCAGCATTTT CASSYPRNLGTGQPQHF
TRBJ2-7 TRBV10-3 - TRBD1 TGTGCCATCAGTGATAGACAGGGTAGCTCCTACGAGCACTACTTC CAISDRQGSSYEHYF
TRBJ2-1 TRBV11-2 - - TGTGCCAACAGCTTAGTCAGGTCCTACAATGAGCAGTTCTTC CANSLVRSYNEQFF
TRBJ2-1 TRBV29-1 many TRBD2 TGCAGCGTTGAACTAGCGGGAGCCCATGAGCAGTTCTTC CSVELAGAHEQFF
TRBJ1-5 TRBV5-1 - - TGCGCCAGCAGCCCCGTGGGGCTTCGGAATCAGCCCCAGCATTTT CASSPVGLRNQPQHF